The rows below give T cell receptor beta chains drawn from one sample of a study of cytomegalovirus exposure and HLA in healthy donors. Clones were read by immunoSEQ multiplex PCR, and TCRdb kept only the in-frame ones, dropping some. Among 150,000 to 200,000 clones listed, about four fifths were seen once. Sequenced: PBMCs. Source of these receptors: a woman aged 45-59 years in good health and CMV-seronegative. Each CDR3 is given with its conserved first and last residue. Fields, in order: clone size, J gene, V gene, D gene, CDR3 DNA, CDR3 protein. D genes are given only for firm matches. Expanded clones get a size class; other rows say once, few or many, or leave the size out.

>-|TRBJ1-5|TRBV6-6|TRBD1
TGTGCCAGCAGTTACGCAGGGGGCGGCAATCAGCCCCAGCATTTT
CASSYAGGGNQPQHF
>-|TRBJ2-7|TRBV19|TRBD2
TGTGCCAGTCGATCCGCCGGGACTAGCGGGACCCAAAAATCCTACGAGCAGTACTTC
CASRSAGTSGTQKSYEQYF
>few|TRBJ2-5|TRBV19|TRBD1
TGTGCCAGTAGTACTCCGGGACAGGGGAAGAAGACCCAGTACTTC
CASSTPGQGKKTQYF
>-|TRBJ2-7|TRBV5-6|TRBD2
TGTGCCAGCAGCTTCGGCGGGAGGTTCTACGAGCAGTACTTC
CASSFGGRFYEQYF
>-|TRBJ1-4|TRBV11-1|TRBD1
TGTGCCAGCAGCCGTCGACAGGGGGGGTCTGAAAAACTGTTTTTT
CASSRRQGGSEKLFF
>-|TRBJ2-3|TRBV7-2|-
TGTGCCAGCAGCTCCTTAGATACGCAGTATTTT
CASSSLDTQYF
>-|TRBJ1-4|TRBV14|TRBD1
TGTGCCAGCAGCCAAGATGGACAGGGAAGTTTAACTAATGAAAAACTGTTTTTT
CASSQDGQGSLTNEKLFF
>-|TRBJ1-1|TRBV5-1|-
TGCGCCAGCAGCTTGGATGGGGCGTTTAACACTGAAGCTTTCTTT
CASSLDGAFNTEAFF
>-|TRBJ2-1|TRBV4-1|TRBD2
TGCGCCAGCAGCCAAGAGAGGGTAGCGGGAAGCTCCTACAATGAGCAGTTCTTC
CASSQERVAGSSYNEQFF
>-|TRBJ2-5|TRBV7-7|TRBD2
TGTGCTAGCAGCTCCCATGCGGGAGGCCAAGAGACCCAGTACTTC
CASSSHAGGQETQYF
>-|TRBJ2-5|TRBV7-9|-
TGTGCCAGCAGGAGCGAGGAGAGGTCTAAAGAGACCCAGTACTTC
CASRSEERSKETQYF
>few|TRBJ2-7|TRBV2|TRBD1
TGTGCCAGCAGTGGACCCGCAGGGACAGGGACATACGAGCAGTACTTC
CASSGPAGTGTYEQYF
>-|TRBJ2-7|TRBV25-1|-
TGTGCCAGCAGTGTTGGACAGCCACCCTACGAGCAGTACTTC
CASSVGQPPYEQYF
>-|TRBJ2-7|TRBV11-2|-
TGTGCCAGCAGCTTAGGGACAGATCCCTACGAGCAGTACTTC
CASSLGTDPYEQYF
>-|TRBJ2-1|TRBV27|-
TGTGCCAGCAGTCCAGGAGGCGGCATCTCCTACAATGAGCAGTTCTTC
CASSPGGGISYNEQFF
>-|TRBJ2-2|TRBV4-3|-
TGCGCCAGCAGCCGAACGGGAAATCCTTTACCGGGCACCGGGGAGCTGTTTTTT
CASSRTGNPLPGTGELFF
>-|TRBJ2-4|TRBV21-1|-
TGTGCCAGCAGCGTAGGGACTCCCTACCTAGCCAAAAACATTCAGTACTTC
CASSVGTPYLAKNIQYF
>once|TRBJ2-1|TRBV27|-
TGTGCCAGCAGTTTATCGTGGAGGGAGGAGCAGTTCTTC
CASSLSWREEQFF
>-|TRBJ2-2|TRBV29-1|TRBD1
TGCAGCGTTGAAGGGCGGACAGGGGTCACCGGGGAGCTGTTTTTT
CSVEGRTGVTGELFF
>-|TRBJ2-4|TRBV2|-
TGTGCCAGCAGAGAAACCGGGACTTCCAAAAACATTCAGTACTTC
CASRETGTSKNIQYF
>-|TRBJ2-2|TRBV9|-
TGTGCCAGCAGCGTAGCTACAGGGTTAGGGACCGGGGAGCTGTTTTTT
CASSVATGLGTGELFF
>-|TRBJ2-7|TRBV7-9|-
TGTGCCAGCAGCGCTAACAGGCAAGCCTACGAGCAGTACTTC
CASSANRQAYEQYF
>-|TRBJ2-2|TRBV28|-
TGTGCCAGCAGTCTGGACAGCGCGGCCGGGGAGCTGTTTTTT
CASSLDSAAGELFF
>-|TRBJ1-4|TRBV28|-
TGTGCCAGCAGTTTATCCAGGGGTTCGGCTAATGAAAAACTGTTTTTT
CASSLSRGSANEKLFF
>-|TRBJ1-1|TRBV29-1|TRBD1
TGCAGCGTGGCGACAGGGGCGGGAACTGAAGCTTTCTTT
CSVATGAGTEAFF
>-|TRBJ2-1|TRBV27|TRBD1
TGTGCCAGCAATTTCTGGGGACAGGGGGTGAATGAGCAGTTCTTC
CASNFWGQGVNEQFF
>-|TRBJ1-1|TRBV25-1|-
TGTGCCAGCAGTGAATTTTCCAAGCCAGACACAGAAGCTTTCTTT
CASSEFSKPDTEAFF
>-|TRBJ2-3|TRBV10-2|-
TGCGCCAGCTCCTTTACAGTATCACGCACAGATACGCAGTATTTT
CASSFTVSRTDTQYF
>few|TRBJ2-3|TRBV23-1|TRBD1
TGCGCCAGCAGTCAAAGGGACAGGGGGCAGCGAACAGATACGCAGTATTTT
CASSQRDRGQRTDTQYF
>-|TRBJ2-1|TRBV7-9|-
TGTGCCAGCAGAAGACCGGACTTGTACAATGAGCAGTTCTTC
CASRRPDLYNEQFF
>-|TRBJ2-5|TRBV7-3|TRBD1
TGTGCCAGCAGTTCGGCCCCGGGACAGGGGGCGACGACCCAGTACTTC
CASSSAPGQGATTQYF
>few|TRBJ2-7|TRBV29-1|-
TGCAGCGTTGCTGGACAGATAACCACCTACGAGCAGTACTTC
CSVAGQITTYEQYF
>-|TRBJ2-7|TRBV9|TRBD1
TGTGCCAGCAGCGTCGGCGGGACAGGCCCCTACGAGCAGTACTTC
CASSVGGTGPYEQYF
>-|TRBJ1-4|TRBV4-3|-
TGCGCCAGCAGCCAAGACTGGGGGGAGGAAAAACTGTTTTTT
CASSQDWGEEKLFF
>-|TRBJ2-3|TRBV6-1|-
TGTGCCAGCACACAGGGTAGAGATACGCAGTATTTT
CASTQGRDTQYF
>-|TRBJ2-7|TRBV11-2|-
TGTGCCAGCAGCATCCGGGACACTAACTACGAGCAGTACTTC
CASSIRDTNYEQYF
>-|TRBJ1-2|TRBV6-1|-
TGTGCCAGCAGGTATGGTGAGGCTGCGGGCTACACCTTC
CASRYGEAAGYTF
>-|TRBJ1-1|TRBV4-2|-
TGTGCCAGCAGCCAAGATCCGGAGGTAACCAACACTGAAGCTTTCTTT
CASSQDPEVTNTEAFF
>-|TRBJ2-3|TRBV6-5|TRBD2
TGTGCCAGCAAACAGCGGGGAACCACAGATACGCAGTATTTT
CASKQRGTTDTQYF
>-|TRBJ2-3|TRBV27|TRBD2
TGTGCCAGCAGTTTCCAGCCCCGTCCTTCTAGCGGGGGGGCAGCAGATACGCAGTATTTT
CASSFQPRPSSGGAADTQYF
>few|TRBJ2-3|TRBV9|-
TGTGCCAGCAGCGACCCAGGGAGCACAGATACGCAGTATTTT
CASSDPGSTDTQYF
>-|TRBJ2-5|TRBV19|TRBD1
TGTGCCAGTAGTTCAATAGGACAGGGACAAGAGACCCAGTACTTC
CASSSIGQGQETQYF
>-|TRBJ2-3|TRBV28|TRBD2
TGTGCCAGCCTGACTAGCGGGGGTCCAGATACGCAGTATTTT
CASLTSGGPDTQYF
>-|TRBJ1-5|TRBV15|-
TGTGCCACCAGCAGAGATAGGGGAGGGCAGGGGAATAATCAGCCCCAGCATTTT
CATSRDRGGQGNNQPQHF
>-|TRBJ2-2|TRBV7-6|-
TGTGCCAGCAGCAAGACTAGGGAGAACACCGGGGAGCTGTTTTTT
CASSKTRENTGELFF
>-|TRBJ2-6|TRBV4-3|-
TGCGCCAGCAGCCATATAATAGCGGCTTCATCTGGGGCCAACGTCCTGACTTTC
CASSHIIAASSGANVLTF
>-|TRBJ1-5|TRBV19|-
TGTGCCAGTAGTATATCACAGTTGGGCAATCAGCCCCAGCATTTT
CASSISQLGNQPQHF
>-|TRBJ1-1|TRBV6-5|-
TGTGCCAGCAGTTTCTCGGGACTTATGAACACTGAAGCTTTCTTT
CASSFSGLMNTEAFF
>-|TRBJ2-1|TRBV28|TRBD2
TGTGCCAGCAGGGAGACTAGCGGTCGTGAGCAGTTCTTC
CASRETSGREQFF
>-|TRBJ2-1|TRBV9|-
TGTGCCAGCACCCCGGGGGATCGCCATGAGCAGTTCTTC
CASTPGDRHEQFF
>-|TRBJ1-1|TRBV19|TRBD1
TGTGCCAGTAAGAGACAGGGGAACACTGAAGCTTTCTTT
CASKRQGNTEAFF
>-|TRBJ2-5|TRBV10-2|TRBD2
TGCGCCAGCAGTTCGATAGGACTAGCGGGGGGTTTCCAAGAGACCCAGTACTTC
CASSSIGLAGGFQETQYF